Reported below is one TCR beta chain. Its matching antigen is unknown. This sample was included in a study of shared clonotypes between healthy human individuals. Points from the study as a whole: The four-donor shared clonotypes exceeded non-shared clonotypes in generation probability, with non-shared ones scoring lower. Generally, naive subsets (rather than memory subsets) showed larger estimated richness. Naive CD4 clonotypes were shared across a handful of donors at 5% to 6%.

Trimming removed 8 bases at V and 6 bases at J, with 10 bases between. This CDR3 is 11 amino acids long. CDR1 is MNHNS, CDR2 SASEGT, per germline. Only Caucasian adults living in Nashville, Tennessee made up the donor group. The method was immunoSEQ multiplex PCR; TCRdb's version includes in-frame clones alone and lacks a portion of them. The sample comprises about 680,000 clones, around two thirds of which are singletons, and over 1.5% rests with the top ten. This chain uses TRBV6-1 with TRBJ1-2; weak D call: TRBD1 (5 bases). The sample was memory CD4+ T cells sorted from blood. Regarding subset: CD45RA-negative fraction. This receptor was identified in a woman aged 25 to 39 in good health. In DNA, the CDR3 is TGTGCCAGCGGGCAGGGCCATGGCTACACCTTC. Its translation is CASGQGHGYTF.